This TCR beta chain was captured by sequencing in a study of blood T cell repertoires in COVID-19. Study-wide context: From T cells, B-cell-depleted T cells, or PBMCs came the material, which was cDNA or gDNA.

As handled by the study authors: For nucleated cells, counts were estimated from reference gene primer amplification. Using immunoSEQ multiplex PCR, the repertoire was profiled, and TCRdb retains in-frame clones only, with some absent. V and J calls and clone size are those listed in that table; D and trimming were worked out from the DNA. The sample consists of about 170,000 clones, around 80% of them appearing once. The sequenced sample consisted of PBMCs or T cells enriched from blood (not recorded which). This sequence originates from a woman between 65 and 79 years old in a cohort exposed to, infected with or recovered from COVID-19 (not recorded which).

The CDR3 DNA follows: TGTGCCAGCAGTCTAGCGGACAGGAACACTGAAGCTTTCTTT. Amino acid sequence: CASSLADRNTEAFF. This chain joins TRBV28 and TRBJ1-1, with D perhaps matching TRBD1 (6 bases). Germline V gene sequence: CDR1 MDHEN, CDR2 SYDVKM. The length of the CDR3 is 14 residues. V was pared by 5 bases and J by 1 base, with 11 bases between.